This T cell receptor beta chain derives from a study of cytomegalovirus exposure and HLA in healthy donors. Study-level points and caveats: A later look showed TCR association rates differing by HLA locus, highest for DRB1 and lowest for HLA-C.

PCR was performed using 60 Vbeta and 13 Jbeta primers. Repertoires were generated with immunoSEQ multiplex PCR, while TCRdb's copy carries only in-frame clones and drops some. The sample lists some 140,000 clones; roughly 9.6% were seen once. This clone turned up a few times. Its antigen is as yet unknown. V was pared by 4 bases and J by 8 bases, with 20 bases between. CDR3 length equals 15 residues. CDR1 is SGHAT and CDR2 is FQNNGV in the germline V gene. The chain recombines TRBV11-2 with TRBJ1-2; D may be TRBD1 (6 bases). The origin of this receptor is a woman between 40 and 50 years old in good health and CMV-seropositive. Sequenced sample: PBMCs. The CDR3 spells CASSSYRDPKRGYTF. CDR3 sequence (DNA): TGTGCCAGCAGCTCTTACAGGGACCCGAAGAGGGGCTACACCTTC. Looking up the rest from reference TRBV11-2 and TRBJ1-2 gives the full variable domain: EAGVAQSPRYKIIEKRQSVAFWCNPISGHATLYWYQQILGQGPKLLIQFQNNGVVDDSQLPKDRFSAERLKGVDSTLKIQPAKLEDSAVYLCASSSYRDPKRGYTFGSGTRLTVV.